What follows are 28 T cell receptor beta chains derived from one specimen sequenced in a study of blood T cells in healthy people across ages. Through a sample-barcoded 5' primer and a J-beta primer mix, a second PCR was run for about 7 to 12 cycles. TCRdb called the 5' RACE reads again in MiXCR, with one record for every CDR3 protein. Seen here are around 1,800,000 distinct CDR3 sequences, about two fifths observed once, and the top ten hold 20% to 25%. Sequenced material: blood. Receptors were obtained from a human donor in good health.

This clonotype showed up just a few times. The gene calls are TRBV15 and TRBJ2-3; D gene ambiguous. The CDR3 totals 15 residues. The V end lost 3 bases, the J end lost 2 bases, and 12 bases lay between the germline ends. Germline V gene lookup returns CDR1 LNHNV and CDR2 YYDKDF (reference sequence). The CDR3 protein is CATSRSDQPTDTQYF. The CDR3 nucleotides are TGTGCCACCAGCAGGTCCGACCAGCCCACAGATACGCAGTATTTT.

This chain joins TRBV5-1 and TRBJ1-6, with 9 bases lining up with TRBD1. The V gene's germline CDR1 is SGHRS and CDR2 YFSETQ. The CDR3 sequence is 15 residues long. Germline trimming cut 4 bases from V and 7 bases from J; bases unmatched to any gene: 6. The CDR3 nucleotides are TGCGCCAGCAGCATTACAGGGGGCGGAAATTCACCCCTCCACTTT. Encoded protein: CASSITGGGNSPLHF. Full variable domain (rest looked up from reference TRBV5-1 and TRBJ1-6): KAGVTQTPRYLIKTRGQQVTLSCSPISGHRSVSWYQQTPGQGLQFLFEYFSETQRNKGNFPGRFSGRQFSNSRSEMNVSTLELGDSALYLCASSITGGGNSPLHFGNGTRLTVT.

The chain joins TRBV5-1 to TRBJ1-1; D is uncertain. Germline CDR1 is SGHRS and CDR2 is YFSETQ. This CDR3 comprises 15 residues. The V and J ends lost 4 bases and 6 bases respectively, with 19 bases between them. The CDR3 loop is CASSPETGSFPEAFF. The CDR3 DNA follows: TGCGCCAGCAGCCCCGAAACCGGGAGTTTCCCTGAAGCTTTCTTT.

This clonotype has only a few counts. The chain is built from TRBV6-1 and TRBJ2-7; maybe TRBD1 (5 bases). Deletions cut 0 bases from V and 6 bases from J, with 15 bases between. Germline assignment: CDR1 MNHNS and CDR2 SASEGT. The CDR3 runs 15 residues. The CDR3 spells CASSEAFFHRREQYF. The DNA for the CDR3 is TGTGCCAGCAGTGAAGCTTTTTTCCACAGGCGCGAGCAGTACTTC.

The sample holds a few counts of this clonotype. The chain combines TRBV7-2 with TRBJ1-1; D is unresolved. V was shortened by 5 bases and J by 2 bases, with 15 bases between the two germline ends. The CDR3 runs to 15 residues. CDR1 and CDR2 from the germline V gene are SGHTA and FQGNSA. The CDR3 DNA reads TGTGCCAGCAGCGCGGACGGCCGTTTAAACACTGAAGCTTTCTTT. Translation gives CASSADGRLNTEAFF.

At least ten counts were recorded for this clonotype. The J gene is TRBJ1-2, the V gene TRBV29-1; 7 bases are shared with TRBD1. CDR3 length: 12 residues. Germline values: CDR1 SQVTM, CDR2 ANQGSEA. V lost 5 bases to trimming and J lost 5 bases; unmatched junction nucleotides: 5. The CDR3: CSVSDRIYGYTF. CDR3 coding DNA: TGCAGCGTTTCGGACAGGATTTATGGCTACACCTTC.

The rearrangement uses TRBV20-1 and TRBJ2-7; 8 positions match TRBD2. V lost 3 bases, J lost 3 bases, and 13 bases stayed unmatched. Germline V gene lookup returns CDR1 DFQATT and CDR2 SNEGSKA (reference sequence). This CDR3 is built from 16 residues. As DNA, the CDR3 is TGCAGTGCTAGCCCCGGGATTGCGGGGGGCTTCTACGAGCAGTACTTC. Protein: CSASPGIAGGFYEQYF.

V gene TRBV4-3 combines with J gene TRBJ2-7; TRBD2 matches 14 bases. TRBJ2-5 explains the end of the DNA better; the J call may be wrong. Germline values: CDR1 LGHNA, CDR2 YSLEER. The CDR3 extends over 18 amino acids. The CDR3 here is CASSQGGGLAGARETQYF. CDR3 in DNA: TGCGCCAGCAGCCAAGGAGGGGGACTAGCGGGGGCGAGGGAGACCCAGTACTTC.

This clonotype was detected a few times. This sequence joins TRBV29-1 and TRBJ2-5; 7 bases map to TRBD1. V lost 4 bases and J lost 5; bases outside the gene matches: 7. CDR1 is SQVTM, CDR2 ANQGSEA, per germline. The CDR3 runs to 13 residues. DNA of the CDR3: TGCAGCGTTGGTTACCTAGGGGGCGAGACCCAGTACTTC. It encodes CSVGYLGGETQYF.

The chain couples TRBV6-1 to TRBJ2-1; 12 bases align to TRBD2. The CDR3 covers 14 residues. Germline V gives CDR1 MNHNS, CDR2 SASEGT. Trimming at V came to 5 bases and at J to 9 bases, leaving 5 bases not matched to a gene. As DNA, the CDR3 is TGTGCCAGCAGTCTAGCGGGGGGGCCATTTGAGCAGTTCTTC. Its protein is CASSLAGGPFEQFF.

This sequence joins TRBV28 and TRBJ2-4; perhaps TRBD1 as D (6 bases). The J call may be faulty, since TRBJ2-7 better matches the DNA end. The CDR3 covers 14 residues. Germline V gene data show CDR1 as MDHEN and CDR2 as SYDVKM. CDR3 nucleotides: TGTGCCAGCAGCCCCGGGACACGGAGCTACGAGCAGTACTTC. This translates into CASSPGTRSYEQYF.

V is TRBV7-2 and J is TRBJ2-7; D is perhaps TRBD1 or TRBD2 (7 bases each). The germline CDR1 and CDR2 sequences are SGHTA and FQGNSA. The CDR3 is made up of 16 amino acids. V was shortened by 5 bases and J by 2 bases, with 19 bases between the two germline ends. For the CDR3, the DNA is TGTGCCAGCAGCCCCATCGACAGGGAGGGAACCTACGAGCAGTACTTC. Translating it yields CASSPIDREGTYEQYF.

This clonotype was detected ten times or more. V is TRBV7-8 and J is TRBJ1-2; 7 nucleotides match TRBD1. CDR1 SGHVS and CDR2 FQNEAQ come from the germline V gene. This CDR3 has 14 residues. V gave up 1 base and J gave up 6 bases; unmatched junction bases: 5. The CDR3 loop is CASSLGAGGDGYTF. CDR3 sequence (DNA): TGTGCCAGCAGCTTAGGGGCAGGGGGAGATGGCTACACCTTC.

Concerning this clonotype: At one end, the junction sequence differs from germline, possibly due to a read error. The V call is TRBV6-2 or TRBV6-3, the J call TRBJ1-5; D unresolved. Germline-derived CDR1 and CDR2 are MNHEY and SVGEGT. The CDR3 loop spans 12 amino acids. CDR3 nucleotides: TGTGCCTGCAGTTTTAGGGAGCAGCCCCAGCATTTT. Residues: CACSFREQPQHF.

This clonotype showed up just a few times. The chain has TRBV9 and TRBJ2-1; D is perhaps TRBD2 (5 bases). Between the trimmed V and J ends, which lost 1 base and 7 bases, there was a span of 9 bases. The CDR3 has 13 amino acids. Germline lookup yields CDR1 SGDLS and CDR2 YYNGEE. The CDR3 region is CASSVLEVNEQFF. CDR3 DNA sequence: TGTGCCAGCAGCGTACTGGAGGTAAATGAGCAGTTCTTC.

The chain carries TRBV7-2 and TRBJ2-3; 9 nucleotides line up with TRBD1. Trimming cost V 3 bases and J 6 bases; bases outside gene matches: 7. CDR1 and CDR2 (germline): SGHTA, FQGNSA. The CDR3 contains 15 residues. This CDR3 is CASSLISGTGDTQYF. CDR3 DNA: TGTGCCAGCAGCTTGATAAGTGGGACAGGGGATACGCAGTATTTT. The full variable domain, in which reference TRBV7-2 and TRBJ2-3 provide the parts outside the CDR3, is GAGVSQSPSNKVTEKGKDVELRCDPISGHTALYWYRQSLGQGLEFLIYFQGNSAPDKSGLPSDRFSAERTGGSVSTLTIQRTQQEDSAVYLCASSLISGTGDTQYFGPGTRLTVL.

The rearrangement joins TRBV5-1 to TRBJ2-3; maybe TRBD2 (6 bases). Trimming stripped 1 base from V and 2 bases from J, with 11 bases between. Germline V gene sequence: CDR1 SGHRS, CDR2 YFSETQ. The CDR3 spans 15 residues. DNA for the CDR3: TGCGCCAGCAGCTTGCTAGCGAGATACACAGATACGCAGTATTTT. Its translation: CASSLLARYTDTQYF.

V usage is TRBV6-5 and J usage is TRBJ1-1, with D possibly TRBD1 on 5 matching bases. Trimming pared 8 bases from V and 1 base from J, leaving 11 bases between. Per germline, CDR1 MNHEY and CDR2 SVGAGI. This CDR3 spans 13 amino acids. In DNA form, the CDR3 reads TGTGCCAGCGGTTGGGGCAAGAACACTGAAGCTTTCTTT. Residues: CASGWGKNTEAFF.

V is TRBV29-1 and J is TRBJ2-1; D call uncertain. The CDR3 sequence is 15 residues long. Trimming removed 7 bases from V and 8 bases from J, with 24 bases in between. CDR1 and CDR2 from the germline V gene are SQVTM and ANQGSEA. DNA of the CDR3: TGCAGCGCCTCCCGATTATTAACCAGAGACGATGAGCAGTTCTTC. This encodes CSASRLLTRDDEQFF.

The genes are TRBV7-6 and TRBJ2-7, with D possibly matching TRBD2 (6 bases). TRBJ2-5 explains the end of the DNA better; the J call may be wrong. The CDR3 totals 15 residues. Germline V lookup: CDR1 SGHVS, CDR2 FNYEAQ. CDR3 in amino acids: CASSGGAGRTETQYF. The CDR3 region has the DNA TGTGCCAGCAGCGGCGGAGCGGGCAGGACGGAGACCCAGTACTTC.

Concerning this clonotype itself: Given the absence of the conserved phenylalanine or tryptophan at the CDR3 end, a read error is likely. The rearrangement joins TRBV7-2 to TRBJ1-2; D is uncertain. The V gene lost 4 bases and the J gene lost 2 bases, with 8 bases spanning the gap. CDR1 and CDR2 from the germline V gene are SGHTA and FQGNSA. This CDR3 is built from 13 residues. The CDR3 loop is CASSYGPNYGYTV. The DNA for the CDR3 is TGTGCCAGCAGCTATGGACCGAACTATGGCTACACCGTC.

This clonotype was seen repeatedly, ten times or more. The chain combines TRBV12-3 or TRBV12-4 with TRBJ2-7, with 8 bases fitting TRBD1. J gave up 7 bases and V 6 bases, and 8 bases lay outside the gene matches. The length of the CDR3 is 13 residues. CDR3: CASSSARGHEQYF. CDR3 coding DNA: TGTGCCAGCAGCTCCGCCAGGGGGCATGAGCAGTACTTC.

This clonotype was observed at least ten times. CDR3 residues: CSVEDPDRSSYNEQFF. DNA of the CDR3: TGCAGCGTTGAAGATCCTGACAGGAGCTCCTACAATGAGCAGTTCTTC. The V gene is TRBV29-1, the J gene TRBJ2-1, with TRBD1 as a possible D gene (6 bases). The ends were cut back, 0 bases at V and 0 bases at J, with 12 bases in the middle. The CDR3 has 16 amino acids. Germline CDR1 SQVTM, CDR2 ANQGSEA.

This sequence joins TRBV28 and TRBJ2-7; tentative D call: TRBD1 (6 bases). Germline-derived CDR1 and CDR2 are MDHEN and SYDVKM. Trimming cost V 4 bases and J 0 bases, with 16 bases left between them. This CDR3 comprises 16 residues. The CDR3 spells CASSWGPSRSSYEQYF. The DNA for the CDR3 is TGTGCCAGCAGTTGGGGGCCATCCAGGAGCTCCTACGAGCAGTACTTC.

This clonotype has just one count. V gene TRBV29-1 combines with J gene TRBJ1-4; D ambiguous. The CDR3 loop spans 14 amino acids. Germline-derived CDR1 and CDR2 are SQVTM and ANQGSEA. Trimming shortened V by 4 bases and J by 0 bases, and 9 bases separated the two germline ends. The chain's CDR3 is CSVGATATNEKLFF. In DNA, the CDR3 is TGCAGCGTTGGAGCCACAGCAACTAATGAAAAACTGTTTTTT.

This clonotype occurred a few times. V usage is TRBV10-3 and J usage is TRBJ2-7; D possibly uses TRBD1 or TRBD2 (6 bases each). Germline lookup yields CDR1 ENHRY and CDR2 SYGVKD. V dropped 6 bases and J dropped 3 bases, with 18 bases sitting between them. This CDR3 region has 15 residues. The CDR3 is CAISPPGRGRYEQYF. The CDR3, as DNA: TGTGCCATCAGCCCTCCGGGACGGGGGCGCTACGAGCAGTACTTC.

This clonotype occurred a few times. This chain links TRBV20-1 with TRBJ2-3, with 8 nucleotides matching TRBD2. V lost 0 bases and J lost 2; bases outside the gene matches: 4. This CDR3 has 15 residues. Germline CDR1 DFQATT, CDR2 SNEGSKA (reference sequence). The CDR3 protein is CSARDTSGNTDTQYF. Here the CDR3 DNA reads TGCAGTGCTAGAGATACTAGCGGAAACACAGATACGCAGTATTTT.

The rearrangement links TRBV9 to TRBJ2-5; 11 bases agree with TRBD1. This CDR3 region has 15 residues. Germline CDR1 reads SGDLS; CDR2 reads YYNGEE. The junction had 5 bases not matched to a gene; V was cut back by 3 bases and J by 4 bases. The CDR3 spells CASSANGQGAETQYF. Written as DNA, the CDR3 is TGTGCCAGCAGCGCGAACGGACAGGGGGCAGAGACCCAGTACTTC. Supplemented by reference TRBV9 and TRBJ2-5, the full variable domain reads DSGVTQTPKHLITATGQRVTLRCSPRSGDLSVYWYQQSLDQGLQFLIQYYNGEERAKGNILERFSAQQFPDLHSELNLSSLELGDSALYFCASSANGQGAETQYFGPGTRLLVL.